A selection of T cell receptor beta chains follows, all from one sample in a study of T cells expressing NK-cell markers. TCRdb re-called the 5' RACE reads and shows each CDR3 protein once, DNA omitted. The listing records around 280,000 distinct CDR3 sequences. Sequences were obtained from blood T cells: a sorted CD56 or NKG2C T cell subset, CD4+ or CD8+ T cells, or bulk PBMC T cells (not recorded which). The receptors stem from a man younger than 35 in good health. CDR3s include the opening cysteine and the closing phenylalanine or tryptophan.

J | V | CDR3
TRBJ2-7 | TRBV6-5 | CASRRDRNLYEQYF
TRBJ1-6 | TRBV12-3/TRBV12-4 | CASRPQGSNSPLHF
TRBJ2-5 | TRBV20-1 | CSARGLGTGREEETQYF
TRBJ2-2 | TRBV20-1 | CSARVPNTGELFF
TRBJ2-7 | TRBV12-3/TRBV12-4 | CASKWGDQYEQYF
TRBJ2-7 | TRBV5-1 | CASSFIQKGTEMAYEQYF
TRBJ1-1 | TRBV29-1 | CSAWGNLNTEAFF
TRBJ2-7 | TRBV6-5 | CASSYRQTSGRGYEQYF
TRBJ2-1 | TRBV30 | CAYRADLAEQFF
TRBJ1-6 | TRBV4-3 | CASSQGKGLNSPLHF
TRBJ2-7 | TRBV30 | CAWSGGVEQYF
TRBJ2-1 | TRBV7-3 | CASSPTSGPYNEQFF
TRBJ2-2 | TRBV19 | CASRRTRGTGHTGELFF
TRBJ2-1 | TRBV4-2 | CASSQGPAGSYNEQFF
TRBJ2-3 | TRBV7-2 | CASSLVAGGADTQYF
TRBJ1-1 | TRBV12-3/TRBV12-4 | CASSPQPDGNTEAFF
TRBJ2-1 | TRBV12-3/TRBV12-4 | CASSLWVRGLDNEQFF
TRBJ2-5 | TRBV12-3/TRBV12-4 | CASSLTADQETQYF
TRBJ1-1 | TRBV27 | CASSLEGSAGTEAFF
TRBJ1-3 | TRBV29-1 | CSVKGQAGNTIYF
TRBJ2-3 | TRBV5-1 | CASDPQGLRDTQYF
TRBJ2-1 | TRBV4-3 | CASSPRLAGANNEQFF
TRBJ2-3 | TRBV7-9 | CASSLTLAGAADTQYF
TRBJ2-3 | TRBV12-3/TRBV12-4 | CASSLARMDQRVTDTQYF
TRBJ2-7 | TRBV10-3 | CAISDPTGKSYEQYF
TRBJ2-1 | TRBV7-2 | CASSLHTGGARYNEQFF